This note documents a single T cell receptor beta chain sequence. The data stem from a study of STAT5B mutations in CD4+ large granular lymphocyte leukemia. Only in-frame clones appear in the TCRdb table, and some are missing; sequencing was by immunoSEQ multiplex PCR. The repertoire consists of approximately 28,000 clones, with 85% to 90% occurring once and the leading ten covering 0.41%. This receptor was identified in a human donor in good health. The sequenced sample was CD4+ T cells from blood buffy coats.

The CDR3 coding sequence is TGTGCCAGCAGCAATGGGAGCTATGGCTACACCTTC. This encodes CASSNGSYGYTF. V usage is TRBV21-1 and J usage is TRBJ1-2. TRBV21-1 is a listed pseudogene. The length of the CDR3 is 12 residues.